Below are 28 T cell receptor beta chains sequenced from a single sample in a study of beta chain features in type 1 diabetes. Isolated RNA was reverse transcribed in full, so expressed TCRB transcripts were sequenced. The assay was immunoSEQ multiplex PCR, and TCRdb's table has in-frame clones only and misses some. Found here are roughly 42,000 clones, 50% of them singletons; the top ten hold about 0.25%. The sequencing input was stem cell memory CD4+ T cells from blood. These TCRs come from a woman in her twenties or thirties in good health.

This clone has only a few counts. The chain employs TRBV7-3 and TRBJ2-2; the match to TRBD2 covers 10 bases. CDR1 SGHTA and CDR2 FQGTGA come from the germline V gene. This CDR3 has 16 amino acids. Losses at the gene ends were 5 bases for V and 5 bases for J; bases not matched to a gene: 8. CDR3 residues: CASSPLAGAETGELFF. The CDR3, as DNA: TGTGCCAGCAGCCCCCTAGCGGGAGCGGAGACCGGGGAGCTGTTTTTT.

The CDR3 coding sequence is TGTGCCAGTACTAATAAAGGTGACACCGGGGAGCTGTTTTTT. The encoded protein is CASTNKGDTGELFF. This chain uses TRBV11-2 with TRBJ2-2; D gene unclear. V lost 9 bases and J lost 3, with 14 bases in between. CDR3 length: 14 residues. Looked up from germline, CDR1 is SGHAT and CDR2 is FQNNGV.

There are a few counts of this clone. The rearrangement joins TRBV7-3 to TRBJ2-3, with D tentatively TRBD1 (5 bases). Germline CDR1 reads SGHTA; CDR2 reads FQGTGA. The CDR3 spans 14 residues. The V end was cut by 4 bases, the J end by 0 bases, with 8 bases between. The chain's CDR3 is CASSSGHSTDTQYF. CDR3 nucleotides: TGTGCCAGCAGCTCCGGACATAGCACAGATACGCAGTATTTT. Looking up the rest from reference TRBV7-3 and TRBJ2-3 gives the full variable domain: GAGVSQTPSNKVTEKGKYVELRCDPISGHTALYWYRQSLGQGPEFLIYFQGTGAADDSGLPNDRFFAVRPEGSVSTLKIQRTERGDSAVYLCASSSGHSTDTQYFGPGTRLTVL.

This clone was seen a single time. This chain links TRBV4-1 with TRBJ1-2; D remains unclear. Germline lookup yields CDR1 MGHRA and CDR2 YSYEKL. The ends were cut back, 5 bases at V and 5 bases at J, with 15 bases in the middle. The CDR3 spans 14 residues. The CDR3 region is CASSLEGRGYGYTF. The DNA of the CDR3 is TGCGCCAGCAGCTTAGAGGGTCGAGGGTATGGCTACACCTTC.

This sequence joins TRBV5-4 and TRBJ2-1, with D possibly matching TRBD2 (6 bases). The ends were cut back, 3 bases at V and 6 bases at J, with 16 bases in the middle. Germline V CDR1 and CDR2: SGHNT, YYREEE (reference sequence). This CDR3 has 15 residues. CDR3 sequence reads: CASSSGVGGRNEQFF. The CDR3, as DNA: TGTGCCAGCAGCTCGGGCGTGGGGGGTCGCAATGAGCAGTTCTTC.

The genes are TRBV2 and TRBJ2-3; a weak D match, TRBD1 (6 bases). The ends were cut back, 7 bases at V and 0 bases at J, with 17 bases in the middle. Germline V gene sequence: CDR1 SNHLY, CDR2 FYNNEI. CDR3 size: 16 residues. The CDR3 here is CASKLQGRTSTDTQYF. The CDR3 region has the DNA TGTGCCAGCAAACTACAGGGCCGAACTAGCACAGATACGCAGTATTTT. Filled out from reference TRBV2 and TRBJ2-3, the complete variable domain reads EPEVTQTPSHQVTQMGQEVILRCVPISNHLYFYWYRQILGQKVEFLVSFYNNEISEKSEIFDDQFSVERPDGSNFTLKIRSTKLEDSAMYFCASKLQGRTSTDTQYFGPGTRLTVL.

The chain employs TRBV14 and TRBJ1-1, with 7 bases fitting TRBD1. The CDR3 covers 15 residues. Trimming took 4 bases from V and 5 from J; bases not matched to a gene: 10. Germline V lookup: CDR1 SGHDN, CDR2 FVKESK. The CDR3: CASSLRQGMGTEAFF. The DNA for the CDR3 is TGTGCCAGCAGCCTAAGACAGGGAATGGGGACTGAAGCTTTCTTT.

Points on this clone: Other DNA variants within this sample encode the same CDR3. The J gene is TRBJ2-1, the V gene TRBV7-6, with 12 nucleotides matching TRBD2. J lost 7 bases, V lost 5 bases, and 6 bases had no gene match. The germline CDR1 and CDR2 sequences are SGHVS and FNYEAQ. The CDR3 extends over 15 amino acids. CDR3 loop: CASSPGLAGRNEQFF. In DNA, the CDR3 is TGTGCCAGCAGCCCTGGACTAGCGGGAAGGAATGAGCAGTTCTTC. Based on the CDR3 plus reference TRBV7-6 and TRBJ2-1, the full variable domain is GAGVSQSPRYKVTKRGQDVALRCDPISGHVSLYWYRQALGQGPEFLTYFNYEAQQDKSGLPNDRFSAERPEGSISTLTIQRTEQRDSAMYRCASSPGLAGRNEQFFGPGTRLTVL.

The chain combines TRBV5-5 with TRBJ1-1; D is ambiguous. The CDR3 extends over 14 amino acids. Germline CDR1 SGHKS, CDR2 YYEKEE (reference sequence). V lost 0 bases and J lost 3, with 9 bases in between. CDR3 sequence reads: CASSLVDGDTEAFF. The CDR3 DNA sequence: TGTGCCAGCAGCTTGGTCGACGGGGACACTGAAGCTTTCTTT.

To note about this clone: Mismatch with germline at one junction end may stem from a read error. V gene TRBV18 combines with J gene TRBJ1-4; D not resolved. The CDR3 is 16 residues long. From germline, CDR1 is KGHSH and CDR2 LQKENI. The CDR3 DNA reads TGTGCCAGCTCATCACCCCAGCAGCGTTCTAATGAAAAACTGTTTTTT. Protein: CASSSPQQRSNEKLFF.

The rearrangement uses TRBV2 and TRBJ2-5, with D possibly being TRBD1 (6 bases). The tail of the sequence fits TRBJ2-7 better, so the J call may be wrong. Germline values: CDR1 SNHLY, CDR2 FYNNEI. The length of the CDR3 is 15 residues. The CDR3 sequence: CASSEVVQGRYEQYF. CDR3 in DNA: TGTGCCAGCAGTGAAGTGGTGCAGGGGCGCTACGAGCAGTACTTC.

This clone was seen more than once but under ten times. The CDR3 coding sequence is TGTGCCAGCACAGGAGGTAGCGGGGGAGCGGGGGAGACCCAGTACTTC. It codes for CASTGGSGGAGETQYF. This chain joins TRBV4-2 and TRBJ2-5, with 9 bases lining up with TRBD2. The germline gives CDR1 LGHNA, CDR2 YNFKEQ. The ends lost 7 bases at V and 5 bases at J; junction bases unmatched: 14. The length of the CDR3 is 16 residues.

The V and J genes are TRBV27 and TRBJ1-2; 11 bases agree with TRBD1. Germline values: CDR1 MNHEY, CDR2 SMNVEV (reference sequence). This CDR3 region has 15 residues. After removal of 3 bases from V and 5 bases from J, the junction contained 5 bases not matched to a gene. In DNA, the CDR3 is TGTGCCAGCAGTTTTTCGGACAGGGGGCTTTATGGCTACACCTTC. Its translation: CASSFSDRGLYGYTF.

This clone was counted a few times. This sequence joins TRBV18 and TRBJ2-7; TRBD1 agrees at 10 bases. Germline values: CDR1 KGHSH, CDR2 LQKENI. V lost 0 bases and J lost 0; bases outside the gene matches: 8. The CDR3 has 18 residues. DNA for the CDR3: TGTGCCAGCTCACCACCGACAGGGGGCCTTACGAGCTCCTACGAGCAGTACTTC. This codes for CASSPPTGGLTSSYEQYF.

The chain carries TRBV10-3 and TRBJ2-5; D possibly corresponds to TRBD2 (6 bases). Germline V gene sequence: CDR1 ENHRY, CDR2 SYGVKD. Trimming left V 4 bases short and J 1 base short, with 13 bases between. There are 15 residues in the CDR3. The CDR3 loop is CAISGVSGSQETQYF. CDR3 DNA sequence: TGTGCCATCAGTGGGGTTAGCGGTAGCCAAGAGACCCAGTACTTC.

The chain couples TRBV28 to TRBJ2-7, with a tentative D call TRBD2 (11 bases). This CDR3 comprises 17 residues. Looked up from germline, CDR1 is MDHEN and CDR2 is SYDVKM. V was pared by 8 bases and J by 2 bases, with 25 bases between. CDR3 coding DNA: TGTGCCAGCCTTGGACAGGGGGTAGCGGGAGGGGCCTACGAGCAGTACTTC. This encodes CASLGQGVAGGAYEQYF.

This clone occurred a few times. The chain employs TRBV7-6 and TRBJ2-3, with unresolved D. The germline gives CDR1 SGHVS, CDR2 FNYEAQ. This CDR3 region has 14 residues. Trimming removed 5 bases from V and 3 bases from J, with 12 bases in between. As DNA, the CDR3 is TGTGCCAGCAGCCCCGTTTCCCTAACAGATACGCAGTATTTT. It codes for CASSPVSLTDTQYF.

The chain employs TRBV5-4 and TRBJ2-2, with D possibly being TRBD2 (6 bases). The V gene lost 2 bases and the J gene lost 5 bases, with 16 bases spanning the gap. The CDR3 loop spans 16 amino acids. From germline, CDR1 is SGHNT and CDR2 YYREEE (reference sequence). CDR3 amino acids: CASSLQVLGLTGELFF. CDR3 nucleotide sequence: TGTGCCAGCAGCTTACAAGTCCTGGGACTTACCGGGGAGCTGTTTTTT.

V usage is TRBV7-2 and J usage is TRBJ2-1, with D perhaps matching TRBD2 (5 bases). Germline CDR1 and CDR2: SGHTA and FQGNSA. CDR3 length: 12 amino acids. V lost 4 bases and J 8 bases, leaving 9 bases between the germline ends. CDR3: CASSSDWDEQFF. The CDR3 DNA reads as TGTGCCAGCAGCTCGGACTGGGATGAGCAGTTCTTC.

This clone was observed a single time. CDR3 sequence reads: CALAGRTDTQYF. The CDR3 DNA reads as TGTGCCCTGGCAGGGAGGACAGATACGCAGTATTTT. The chain employs TRBV28 and TRBJ2-3, with D possibly being TRBD2 (6 bases). The CDR3 contains 12 residues. Germline V gene lookup returns CDR1 MDHEN and CDR2 SYDVKM. Between the trimmed V and J ends, which lost 11 bases and 3 bases, there was a span of 12 bases.

The rearrangement links TRBV27 to TRBJ2-7; 9 bases align to TRBD2. CDR1 MNHEY and CDR2 SMNVEV come from the germline V gene (reference sequence). V was clipped by 3 bases and J by 4 bases; unmatched bases: 4. The CDR3 runs 14 residues. The CDR3 bases are TGTGCCAGCAGTTTCCTAGCGGGAAGTTACGAGCAGTACTTC. Its protein product is CASSFLAGSYEQYF.

This clone was seen more than once but under ten times. The chain couples TRBV28 to TRBJ2-4, with 9 nucleotides matching TRBD2. This CDR3 has 16 residues. Germline V gene sequence: CDR1 MDHEN, CDR2 SYDVKM. V was pared by 3 bases and J by 1 base, with 4 bases of the junction left unmatched. The CDR3 coding sequence is TGTGCCAGCAGTTTTTCGACTAGCGGTGCCAAAAACATTCAGTACTTC. Translation: CASSFSTSGAKNIQYF.

The CDR3 DNA follows: TGTTTAAGAGGGGGAGGGGATCAAGAGACCCAGTACTTC. This gives the protein CLRGGGDQETQYF. The chain has TRBV2 and TRBJ2-5; the D gene is possibly TRBD2 (7 bases). Per germline, CDR1 SNHLY and CDR2 FYNNEI. The CDR3 consists of 13 residues. Variable domain in full (rest from reference TRBV2 and TRBJ2-5): EPEVTQTPSHQVTQMGQEVILRCVPISNHLYFYWYRQILGQKVEFLVSFYNNEISEKSEIFDDQFSVERPDGSNFTLKIRSTKLEDSAMYFCLRGGGDQETQYFGPGTRLLVL.

This clone was picked up a small number of times. V usage is TRBV2 and J usage is TRBJ2-1, with TRBD2 identical over 9 bases. CDR1 SNHLY and CDR2 FYNNEI come from the germline V gene. This CDR3 comprises 14 residues. V trimming: 7 bases; J trimming: 7 bases; junction bases outside the gene matches: 8. The CDR3 sequence: CASTDKTSGNEQFF. In DNA form, the CDR3 reads TGTGCCAGCACTGATAAGACTAGCGGAAATGAGCAGTTCTTC. The full variable domain, rest sourced from reference TRBV2 and TRBJ2-1, is EPEVTQTPSHQVTQMGQEVILRCVPISNHLYFYWYRQILGQKVEFLVSFYNNEISEKSEIFDDQFSVERPDGSNFTLKIRSTKLEDSAMYFCASTDKTSGNEQFFGPGTRLTVL.

The chain recombines TRBV10-3 with TRBJ1-4; perhaps TRBD1 as D (6 bases). Trimming pared 6 bases from V and 5 bases from J, leaving 16 bases between. Germline values: CDR1 ENHRY, CDR2 SYGVKD. The CDR3 consists of 15 residues. CDR3 loop: CAISALTGSNEKLFF. As DNA, the CDR3 is TGTGCCATCAGCGCCCTGACAGGTTCCAATGAAAAACTGTTTTTT.

This rearrangement joins TRBV9 to TRBJ2-1; a possible D gene is TRBD2 (6 bases). The CDR3 extends over 15 amino acids. The germline V and J ends were trimmed by 0 bases and 7 bases, with 14 bases remaining between them. The germline gives CDR1 SGDLS, CDR2 YYNGEE. As DNA, the CDR3 is TGTGCCAGCAGCGTAGGTGGCGGGGCCCTGAATGAGCAGTTCTTC. It yields the protein CASSVGGGALNEQFF.

In its sample, this clone was seen a few times. This rearrangement joins TRBV28 to TRBJ2-1, with TRBD1 as a possible D gene (5 bases). Germline lookup yields CDR1 MDHEN and CDR2 SYDVKM. With 1 base removed from V and 8 bases from J, the gap between germline ends came to 12 bases. This CDR3 spans 14 amino acids. CDR3 in DNA: TGTGCCAGCAGTTTATTTCAGGGTGTGGATGAGCAGTTCTTC. Its protein is CASSLFQGVDEQFF. The full variable domain, in which reference TRBV28 and TRBJ2-1 provide the parts outside the CDR3, is DVKVTQSSRYLVKRTGEKVFLECVQDMDHENMFWYRQDPGLGLRLIYFSYDVKMKEKGDIPEGYSVSREKKERFSLILESASTNQTSMYLCASSLFQGVDEQFFGPGTRLTVL.

The chain employs TRBV28 and TRBJ2-5; D remains ambiguous. Gene TRBJ2-7 matches the end of the DNA better, so the J call may be wrong. This CDR3 has 12 residues. Germline V CDR1 and CDR2: MDHEN, SYDVKM. The CDR3 sequence is CASSSASYEQYF. The CDR3 bases are TGTGCCAGCAGTTCTGCTTCCTACGAGCAGTACTTC.